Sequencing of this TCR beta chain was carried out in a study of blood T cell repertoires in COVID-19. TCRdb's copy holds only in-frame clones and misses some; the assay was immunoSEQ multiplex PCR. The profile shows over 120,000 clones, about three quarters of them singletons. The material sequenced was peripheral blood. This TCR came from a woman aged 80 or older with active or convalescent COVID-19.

CDR3: CASSLFRTGELFF. The DNA of the CDR3 is TGTGCCAGCAGTTTATTCCGCACCGGGGAGCTGTTTTTT. V usage is TRBV28 and J usage is TRBJ2-2; no reliable D call. The V gene's germline CDR1 is MDHEN and CDR2 SYDVKM. This CDR3 comprises 13 residues. V lost 1 base, J lost 4 bases, and 4 bases lay in between.